These 30 T cell receptor beta chains share one sample of origin, sequenced in a study of blood T cell repertoires in COVID-19. Some clones are missing from TCRdb's copy, which holds only in-frame ones; the method was immunoSEQ multiplex PCR. This table has roughly 38,000 clones, over 65% appearing once. Sequencing used peripheral blood. Source of these receptors: a man aged 60-69 years with active COVID-19.

Points on this clone: Other nucleotide sequences from this sample produce the same CDR3. The rearrangement links TRBV12-3 or TRBV12-4 to TRBJ1-1; no clear D. This CDR3 has 12 amino acids. V was shortened by 6 bases and J by 4 bases, with 9 bases between the two germline ends. CDR3 protein: CASSSEVTEAFF. The CDR3 DNA follows: TGTGCCAGCAGCTCCGAGGTCACTGAAGCTTTCTTT.

This rearrangement joins TRBV7-9 to TRBJ2-5, with 9 bases identical to TRBD2. V lost 1 base to trimming and J lost 4 bases; unmatched junction nucleotides: 7. The CDR3 is made up of 16 amino acids. Germline CDR1 is SEHNR and CDR2 is FQNEAQ (reference sequence). The CDR3 DNA reads TGTGCCAGCAGCTTAGTTAGCGGGAGAAAAGGAGAGACCCAGTACTTC. It translates to CASSLVSGRKGETQYF.

The rearrangement joins TRBV19 to TRBJ1-1, with 10 bases aligning to TRBD1. V gave up 9 bases and J gave up 4 bases; unmatched junction bases: 8. This CDR3 is 14 amino acids long. Germline V gives CDR1 LNHDA, CDR2 SQIVND (reference sequence). CDR3 amino acids: CASYPGQGSTEAFF. The CDR3 bases are TGTGCCAGCTATCCGGGACAGGGGAGCACTGAAGCTTTCTTT. The full variable domain, completed using reference TRBV19 and TRBJ1-1, is DGGITQSPKYLFRKEGQNVTLSCEQNLNHDAMYWYRQDPGQGLRLIYYSQIVNDFQKGDIAEGYSVSREKKESFPLTVTSAQKNPTAFYLCASYPGQGSTEAFFGQGTRLTVV.

This chain links TRBV25-1 with TRBJ2-3, with 7 bases that match TRBD1. The germline gives CDR1 MGHDK, CDR2 SYGVNS. V trimming: 2 bases; J trimming: 4 bases; junction bases outside the gene matches: 6. This CDR3 comprises 15 residues. The chain's CDR3 is CASSEVDRAADTQYF. The CDR3 DNA is TGTGCCAGCAGTGAAGTAGACAGGGCCGCAGATACGCAGTATTTT.

DNA for the CDR3: TGCGCCAGCAGCTCCCTCGGTGGAGGGGGCGGCACAGATACGCAGTATTTT. It codes for CASSSLGGGGGTDTQYF. The chain combines TRBV4-3 with TRBJ2-3; possible D gene TRBD1, 7 bases. Germline V gives CDR1 LGHNA, CDR2 YSLEER. This CDR3 contains 17 residues. Trimming took off 5 bases at V and 1 base at J, with 19 bases between the two ends.

The rearrangement links TRBV7-8 to TRBJ1-2; 9 bases agree with TRBD1. Losses at the gene ends were 5 bases for V and 4 bases for J; bases not matched to a gene: 14. Germline CDR1 SGHVS, CDR2 FQNEAQ. CDR3 length: 17 residues. This chain's CDR3 is CASSPPRENRGLYGYTF. CDR3 in DNA: TGTGCCAGCAGCCCACCTAGGGAGAACAGGGGGCTCTATGGCTACACCTTC.

The chain uses TRBV13 and TRBJ2-1; D call uncertain. The CDR3 extends over 12 amino acids. Per the germline V gene, CDR1 is PRHDT and CDR2 is FYEKMQ (reference sequence). Trimming left V 7 bases short and J 7 bases short, with 11 bases between. CDR3 protein: CASTLRSNEQFF. DNA for the CDR3: TGTGCCAGCACCCTCCGGTCGAATGAGCAGTTCTTC.

The gene calls are TRBV9 and TRBJ1-6, with D tentatively TRBD1 (6 bases). Germline V gives CDR1 SGDLS, CDR2 YYNGEE. Trimming removed 5 bases at V and 7 bases at J, with 19 bases between. The CDR3 is 16 residues long. For the CDR3, the DNA is TGTGCCAGCAGTCCCGCCGGGGGGGCTGGGAATTCACCCCTCCACTTT. Amino acids: CASSPAGGAGNSPLHF.

The genes are TRBV19 and TRBJ2-7; no clear D. The germline CDR1 and CDR2 sequences are LNHDA and SQIVND (reference sequence). The CDR3 consists of 14 residues. Trimming took 9 bases from V and 3 from J, leaving 18 bases between them. The CDR3 loop reads CASSPDMAFYEQYF. Written as DNA, the CDR3 is TGTGCCAGCTCCCCAGACATGGCCTTCTACGAGCAGTACTTC.

The genes are TRBV30 and TRBJ2-1; 12 bases map to TRBD2. CDR3 length: 14 amino acids. V lost 2 bases to trimming and J lost 10 bases; unmatched junction nucleotides: 6. Germline V gene lookup returns CDR1 GTSNPN and CDR2 SVGIG (reference sequence). CDR3 protein: CAWSKGLAGQEQFF. CDR3 coding DNA: TGTGCCTGGAGTAAAGGACTAGCGGGACAGGAGCAGTTCTTC.

This sequence joins TRBV12-3 or TRBV12-4 and TRBJ2-3; a weak D match, TRBD2 (6 bases). Trimming pared 7 bases from V and 5 bases from J, leaving 13 bases between. The length of the CDR3 is 13 residues. CDR3: CASTVGGRDTQYF. The CDR3 DNA is TGTGCCAGCACGGTGGGAGGTAGAGATACGCAGTATTTT.

V is TRBV6-2 or TRBV6-3 and J is TRBJ2-7, with D uncertain. The V and J ends lost 2 bases and 6 bases respectively, with 11 bases between them. Germline V gene data show CDR1 as MNHEY and CDR2 as SVGEGT. CDR3 length equals 13 residues. The CDR3 sequence: CASSYPPIGEQYF. As DNA, the CDR3 is TGTGCCAGCAGTTACCCTCCCATCGGCGAGCAGTACTTC.

The chain carries TRBV19 and TRBJ1-1, with 9 bases matching TRBD1. J gave up 1 base and V 8 bases, and 11 bases lay outside the gene matches. The germline V gene encodes CDR1 LNHDA and CDR2 SQIVND (reference sequence). This CDR3 comprises 16 residues. The chain's CDR3 is CASVRLRDRANTEAFF. In DNA, the CDR3 is TGTGCCAGTGTACGACTCCGGGACAGGGCGAACACTGAAGCTTTCTTT.

This clone was detected a few times. The gene calls are TRBV30 and TRBJ1-1; 7 bases line up with TRBD1. Germline-derived CDR1 and CDR2 are GTSNPN and SVGIG (reference sequence). The CDR3 extends over 16 amino acids. Losses at the gene ends were 3 bases for V and 4 bases for J; bases not matched to a gene: 14. CDR3 nucleotides: TGTGCCTGGAGGGCAAGACGAGGGGGCGGCGGCACTGAAGCTTTCTTT. Translated, it gives CAWRARRGGGGTEAFF.

This chain links TRBV5-4 with TRBJ2-7, with TRBD2 identical over 10 bases. From germline, CDR1 is SGHNT and CDR2 YYREEE (reference sequence). This CDR3 comprises 12 residues. The CDR3 DNA is TGTTGTTGGACTAGCGGTTATTACGAGCAGTACTTC. This translates into CCWTSGYYEQYF.

The chain employs TRBV30 and TRBJ2-5; 8 bases agree with TRBD1. Looked up from germline, CDR1 is GTSNPN and CDR2 is SVGIG (reference sequence). This CDR3 comprises 14 residues. V shed 3 bases and J 6 bases; nucleotides not matched to a gene: 9. The CDR3 reads CAWRISGGWKTQYF. CDR3 nucleotides: TGTGCCTGGAGGATTTCAGGGGGCTGGAAGACCCAGTACTTC.

The V call is TRBV5-4, the J call TRBJ1-2; possible D gene TRBD1, 5 bases. The CDR3 is made up of 17 amino acids. Per the germline V gene, CDR1 is SGHNT and CDR2 is YYREEE (reference sequence). Trimming took off 3 bases at V and 4 bases at J, with 22 bases between the two ends. CDR3 amino acids: CASSWGGSEGPLYGYTF. CDR3 DNA sequence: TGTGCCAGCAGCTGGGGGGGGTCCGAGGGGCCCCTCTATGGCTACACCTTC.

The chain is built from TRBV7-2 and TRBJ2-6; the D is unclear. The V end lost 5 bases, the J end lost 0 bases, and 11 bases lay between the germline ends. This CDR3 spans 16 amino acids. Germline lookup yields CDR1 SGHTA and CDR2 FQGNSA. CDR3 in DNA: TGTGCCAGCAGCCAAAGTTCGGGCTCTGGGGCCAACGTCCTGACTTTC. Protein sequence: CASSQSSGSGANVLTF.

This clone was picked up one time. The chain combines TRBV9 with TRBJ2-2, with D possibly being TRBD1 (6 bases). The CDR3 has 16 amino acids. CDR1 SGDLS and CDR2 YYNGEE come from the germline V gene. Trimming shortened V by 3 bases and J by 0 bases, and 12 bases separated the two germline ends. The CDR3 sequence: CASSAVGATNTGELFF. The CDR3, as DNA: TGTGCCAGCAGCGCGGTGGGGGCAACGAACACCGGGGAGCTGTTTTTT. The whole variable domain, filled in from reference TRBV9 and TRBJ2-2, reads DSGVTQTPKHLITATGQRVTLRCSPRSGDLSVYWYQQSLDQGLQFLIQYYNGEERAKGNILERFSAQQFPDLHSELNLSSLELGDSALYFCASSAVGATNTGELFFGEGSRLTVL.

The gene calls are TRBV5-5 and TRBJ1-1; TRBD1 might be the D (5 bases). From germline, CDR1 is SGHKS and CDR2 YYEKEE (reference sequence). The CDR3 length is 15 residues. Between the trimmed V and J ends, which lost 0 bases and 0 bases, there was a span of 9 bases. CDR3 sequence: CASSLVGGMNTEAFF. The CDR3 DNA follows: TGTGCCAGCAGCTTGGTGGGGGGTATGAACACTGAAGCTTTCTTT.

The chain recombines TRBV2 with TRBJ2-7, with unresolved D. V shed 1 base and J shed 1 base, with 8 bases lying between them. CDR1 and CDR2 (germline): SNHLY, FYNNEI. This CDR3 has 14 amino acids. CDR3 in amino acids: CASSEDSQSYEQYF. The DNA of the CDR3 is TGTGCCAGCAGTGAAGATAGCCAGTCCTACGAGCAGTACTTC. The entire variable domain, with the rest obtained from reference TRBV2 and TRBJ2-7, is as follows: EPEVTQTPSHQVTQMGQEVILRCVPISNHLYFYWYRQILGQKVEFLVSFYNNEISEKSEIFDDQFSVERPDGSNFTLKIRSTKLEDSAMYFCASSEDSQSYEQYFGPGTRLTVT.

The V and J genes are TRBV9 and TRBJ1-1; perhaps TRBD1 as D (5 bases). CDR1 and CDR2 (germline): SGDLS, YYNGEE. The CDR3 loop spans 15 amino acids. Between the trimmed V and J ends, which lost 0 bases and 4 bases, there was a span of 13 bases. CDR3 sequence (DNA): TGTGCCAGCAGCGTAGAAGGGTCTGGGGCCACTGAAGCTTTCTTT. Protein sequence: CASSVEGSGATEAFF.

The rearrangement links TRBV6-2 or TRBV6-3 to TRBJ1-2; 7 nucleotides agree with TRBD1. Germline-derived CDR1 and CDR2 are MNHEY and SVGEGT. The CDR3 sequence is 13 residues long. V lost 5 bases, J lost 4 bases, and 4 bases stayed unmatched. The CDR3 region has the DNA TGTGCCAGCAGTACCGGACAGGTCTATGGCTACACCTTC. Its protein product is CASSTGQVYGYTF.

A few counts support this clone. This chain joins TRBV19 and TRBJ2-3; D is possibly TRBD2 (6 bases). Germline V gene sequence: CDR1 LNHDA, CDR2 SQIVND (reference sequence). V lost 8 bases and J 6 bases, leaving 18 bases between the germline ends. The CDR3 runs 14 residues. The CDR3 bases are TGTGCCAGTGCCCGAGGAGGGGAAGTCGATACGCAGTATTTT. Amino acids: CASARGGEVDTQYF.

The J gene is TRBJ2-3, the V gene TRBV10-1; tentatively, D is TRBD1 (6 bases). The CDR3 is 14 amino acids. Trimming stripped 6 bases from V and 1 base from J, with 11 bases between. Germline V gene lookup returns CDR1 WNHNN and CDR2 SYGVQD (reference sequence). CDR3 amino acids: CASRQGGGTDTQYF. CDR3 coding DNA: TGCGCCAGCAGGCAAGGGGGTGGCACAGATACGCAGTATTTT.

The V call is TRBV16, the J call TRBJ1-6; 8 bases match TRBD1. CDR3 length equals 13 residues. CDR1 KGHSY and CDR2 FQNENV come from the germline V gene. After removal of 4 bases from V and 9 bases from J, the junction contained 2 bases not matched to a gene. The chain's CDR3 is CASSRTGTSPLHF. For the CDR3, the DNA is TGTGCCAGCAGCCGGACAGGGACTTCACCCCTCCACTTT.

The rearrangement uses TRBV5-1 and TRBJ2-3, with 10 bases aligning to TRBD2. This CDR3 region has 15 residues. CDR1 is SGHRS, CDR2 YFSETQ, per germline. After removal of 1 base from V and 6 bases from J, the junction contained 5 bases not matched to a gene. CDR3 amino acids: CASSLSSGSSDTQYF. The CDR3 region has the DNA TGCGCCAGCAGCTTGTCTAGCGGGAGTTCCGATACGCAGTATTTT.

This chain links TRBV5-6 with TRBJ1-1, with a possible D match to TRBD1 (6 bases). The CDR3 is 12 amino acids. The V end lost 4 bases, the J end lost 11 bases, and 15 bases lay between the germline ends. Looked up from germline, CDR1 is SGHDT and CDR2 is YYEEEE. The CDR3 DNA follows: TGTGCCAGCAGCGGAGGGGGAGGGCGGGCTTTCTTT. Translation gives CASSGGGGRAFF.

V usage is TRBV24-1 and J usage is TRBJ1-2, with D tentatively TRBD1 (6 bases). Germline loops: CDR1 KGHDR, CDR2 SFDVKD. V was trimmed by 5 bases and J by 7 bases, leaving 19 bases between them. The CDR3 consists of 15 residues. The CDR3 sequence: CATSAGGARVGGYTF. The CDR3 bases are TGTGCCACCAGTGCTGGGGGGGCGCGGGTTGGTGGCTACACCTTC.

This chain links TRBV27 with TRBJ1-1; 9 bases fit TRBD1. The germline CDR1 and CDR2 sequences are MNHEY and SMNVEV (reference sequence). The length of the CDR3 is 15 residues. Losses at the gene ends were 5 bases for V and 5 bases for J; bases not matched to a gene: 9. This CDR3 reads CASSPWGQGGTEAFF. In nucleotides, the CDR3 is TGTGCCAGCAGTCCCTGGGGACAGGGTGGGACTGAAGCTTTCTTT.